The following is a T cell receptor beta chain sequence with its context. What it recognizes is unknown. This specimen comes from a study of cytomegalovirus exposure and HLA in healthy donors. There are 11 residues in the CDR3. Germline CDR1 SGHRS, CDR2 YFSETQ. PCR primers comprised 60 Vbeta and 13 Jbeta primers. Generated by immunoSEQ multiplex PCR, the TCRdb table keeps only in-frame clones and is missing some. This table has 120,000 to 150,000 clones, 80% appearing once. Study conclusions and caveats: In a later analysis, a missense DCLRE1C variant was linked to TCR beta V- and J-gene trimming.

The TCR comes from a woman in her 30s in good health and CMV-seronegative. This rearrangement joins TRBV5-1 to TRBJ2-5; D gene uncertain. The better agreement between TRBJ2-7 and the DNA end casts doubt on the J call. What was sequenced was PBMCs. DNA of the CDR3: TGCGCCAGCAGTTCCCTCTACGAGCAGTACTTC. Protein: CASSSLYEQYF.